This T cell receptor (beta chain) was sequenced for a study of tissue T cells after allogeneic stem cell transplantation. Overall study results and limits: TCR repertoires tracked anatomic similarity, regardless of disease or transplant status.

Clones were read by immunoSEQ multiplex PCR, and TCRdb kept only the in-frame ones, dropping some. This sample carries 8,000 to 8,500 clones, over 35% of them seen once, and the ten largest clones take about 2.2%. Described time point: mouse harvest day 7 after allogeneic transplant. Each mouse received 10^7 T-cell-depleted marrow cells plus 10^6 splenic CD5+ T cells by tail vein. Note on this clone: Its matching antigen is unknown. Genes here carry mouse names. The CDR3 is cut off 1 residue early in the read; its end comes from the germline J gene.

The germline gives CDR1 SNHLY, CDR2 FYNGKV (reference sequence). The V segment lost 5 bases and the J segment 1 base; nucleotides outside the gene matches: 2. The CDR3 covers 14 residues. This TCR derives from a female BALB/c mouse given C57BL/6 T cells with graft-versus-host disease after an allogeneic hematopoietic cell transplant. The source material was skin. This chain joins TRBV3 and TRBJ1-2; 9 bases agree with TRBD1. CDR3: CASSLTGGNSDYTF. The CDR3 bases that were read are TGTGCCAGCAGCCTGACAGGGGGAAACTCCGACTACACC.